One sample yielded the 14 T cell receptor beta chains listed below, sequenced in a study of human T cells and chemical hapten exposure. The time point here: patch test 3, about 24 weeks after DPC sensitization. Treatment in this sample: therapeutic diphenylcyclopropenone sensitization with weekly scalp DPC. One entry per CDR3 protein results from TCRdb running MiXCR on the RACE reads. The sample carries fewer than 80,000 distinct CDR3 sequences, around 10% recorded once. The input for sequencing was whole blood, taken in connection with sensitization to the hapten diphenylcyclopropenone (DPC). The receptors stem from a woman in her twenties or thirties with alopecia areata. Some clones in this sample may be carry-over from other donors' samples.

The V and J genes are TRBV7-9 and TRBJ2-1; D not certain. The V end was cut by 3 bases, the J end by 5 bases, with 17 bases between. The CDR3 has 16 residues. Germline CDR1 is SEHNR and CDR2 is FQNEAQ (reference sequence). In nucleotides, the CDR3 is TGTGCCAGCAGCTTGCTCTACGGGTCGGAAAACAATGAGCAGTTCTTC. Translating gives CASSLLYGSENNEQFF.

This clonotype was recorded at least ten times. The chain links TRBV10-3 to TRBJ1-1; weak D call: TRBD1 (5 bases). The CDR3 extends over 13 amino acids. CDR1 ENHRY and CDR2 SYGVKD come from the germline V gene. V lost 2 bases, J lost 3 bases, and 7 bases lay in between. The CDR3 reads CAISERDYTEAFF. CDR3 sequence (DNA): TGTGCCATCAGTGAGAGGGACTACACTGAAGCTTTCTTT.

This clonotype was counted at least ten times. V and J are TRBV6-2 or TRBV6-3 and TRBJ2-1; 12 bases match TRBD2. Looked up from germline, CDR1 is MNHEY and CDR2 is SVGEGT. This CDR3 is built from 16 residues. Unmatched junction bases numbered 9, after V lost 6 bases and J lost 6 bases. CDR3 sequence: CASSRSLAGGFNEQFF. The CDR3 region has the DNA TGTGCCAGCAGCCGATCCCTAGCGGGAGGGTTCAATGAGCAGTTCTTC.

V gene TRBV12-3 or TRBV12-4 combines with J gene TRBJ1-4, with no clear D. The CDR3 extends over 15 amino acids. The germline V and J ends were trimmed by 5 bases and 7 bases, with 17 bases remaining between them. This CDR3 is CASSLRWLPGEKLFF. The CDR3 coding sequence is TGTGCCAGCAGTCTTAGATGGCTTCCGGGTGAAAAACTGTTTTTT.

This clonotype was seen a handful of times. CDR3 amino acids: CSVRTGTYNEQFF. The CDR3 coding sequence is TGCAGCGTCAGGACAGGGACCTACAATGAGCAGTTCTTC. This sequence joins TRBV29-1 and TRBJ2-1, with TRBD1 identical over 8 bases. The CDR3 has 13 amino acids. Trimming cost V 6 bases and J 2 bases; bases outside gene matches: 3. In germline, CDR1 is SQVTM, CDR2 ANQGSEA.

This clonotype was detected many times. V usage is TRBV12-5 and J usage is TRBJ1-3; the D gene is possibly TRBD1 (5 bases). CDR3 length: 15 residues. V lost 3 bases, J lost 0 bases, and 9 bases lay in between. CDR1 LGHNT and CDR2 FRNRAP come from the germline V gene. Here the CDR3 DNA reads TGTGCTAGTGGTTTTCTGGGGCTCTCTGGAAACACCATATATTTT. Protein sequence: CASGFLGLSGNTIYF.

This clonotype was counted only a few times. The rearrangement links TRBV6-5 to TRBJ1-5; D uncertain. This CDR3 has 15 amino acids. The germline V and J ends were trimmed by 6 bases and 3 bases, with 15 bases remaining between them. Germline assignment: CDR1 MNHEY and CDR2 SVGAGI. The CDR3 is CASSPDFRLNQPQHF. The DNA for the CDR3 is TGTGCCAGCAGCCCTGACTTTAGACTCAATCAGCCCCAGCATTTT.

The sample holds a few counts of this clonotype. The genes are TRBV25-1 and TRBJ1-2; D uncertain. The germline CDR1 and CDR2 sequences are MGHDK and SYGVNS. The CDR3 has 15 amino acids. V was clipped by 3 bases and J by 1 base, with 12 bases between them. In DNA, the CDR3 is TGTGCCAGCAGTGATGCACGGACGATTAACTATGGCTACACCTTC. Amino acid sequence: CASSDARTINYGYTF.

This clonotype was counted ten times or more. V and J are TRBV20-1 and TRBJ2-1; D perhaps matches TRBD2 (7 bases). CDR3 size: 12 residues. Germline loops: CDR1 DFQATT, CDR2 SNEGSKA (reference sequence). The ends were cut back, 0 bases at V and 14 bases at J, with 14 bases in the middle. The CDR3 DNA reads as TGCAGTGCTAGAGAAAGGGGGAGGGTGGAGTTCTTC. Encoded protein: CSARERGRVEFF.

This rearrangement joins TRBV7-8 to TRBJ2-3; D unclear. The length of the CDR3 is 14 residues. Deletions cut 4 bases from V and 2 bases from J, with 10 bases between. The germline V gene has CDR1 SGHVS and CDR2 FQNEAQ. The CDR3 bases are TGTGCCAGCAGCTCCGTACTACTCACAGATACGCAGTATTTT. Protein: CASSSVLLTDTQYF.

This clonotype was seen ten or more times. The chain couples TRBV15 to TRBJ1-5; 7 bases agree with TRBD1. V was pared by 4 bases and J by 10 bases, with 10 bases of the junction left unmatched. CDR3 length equals 14 residues. CDR1 LNHNV and CDR2 YYDKDF come from the germline V gene (reference sequence). CDR3 loop: CATSTRQGRIPQHF. CDR3 DNA sequence: TGTGCCACCAGCACCCGACAGGGAAGGATCCCCCAGCATTTT.

By its share, this clonotype is large (0.1 to 1%). This rearrangement joins TRBV28 to TRBJ1-1; D gene ambiguous. The V gene's germline CDR1 is MDHEN and CDR2 SYDVKM. V was trimmed by 5 bases and J by 1 base, leaving 8 bases between them. The CDR3 has 13 amino acids. CDR3 protein: CASSTDGNTEAFF. The CDR3 region has the DNA TGTGCCAGCAGTACCGACGGGAACACTGAAGCTTTCTTT.

This clonotype was seen repeatedly, ten times or more. The genes are TRBV6-2 or TRBV6-3 and TRBJ1-2; D is perhaps TRBD1 (5 bases). CDR3 length equals 13 residues. V was pared by 5 bases and J by 8 bases, with 15 bases between. Per germline, CDR1 MNHEY and CDR2 SVGEGT. CDR3 DNA sequence: TGTGCCAGCAGTCAGGGACCTGCGGCCGGCTACACCTTC. It codes for CASSQGPAAGYTF.

This clonotype was found a few times. This chain uses TRBV29-1 with TRBJ1-5; possibly TRBD1 for D (6 bases). The CDR3 length is 13 residues. The germline V gene has CDR1 SQVTM and CDR2 ANQGSEA. The V gene lost 4 bases and the J gene lost 4 bases, with 11 bases spanning the gap. The CDR3 spells CSVGSGANQPQHF. CDR3 nucleotide sequence: TGCAGCGTTGGGTCAGGGGCGAATCAGCCCCAGCATTTT.